The 29 T cell receptor beta chains listed next were all sequenced from one sample in a study of cytomegalovirus exposure and HLA in healthy donors. Assay: immunoSEQ multiplex PCR; the TCRdb copy retains only in-frame clones and omits some. The sample gives around 150,000 clones, just over 85% of which show up once; 7.9% is in the top ten. Sequencing was carried out using PBMCs. Receptor source: a woman between 18 and 29 years old in good health and CMV-seropositive.

This CDR3 is CASSGRGTSTDTQYF. CDR3 coding DNA: TGTGCCAGCAGCGGCCGTGGGACAAGCACAGATACGCAGTATTTT. This chain uses TRBV11-1 with TRBJ2-3; the D gene is possibly TRBD1 (6 bases). The CDR3 extends over 15 amino acids. From germline, CDR1 is SGHAT and CDR2 FQDESV (reference sequence). V dropped 5 bases and J dropped 0 bases, with 12 bases sitting between them. The full variable domain, completed using reference TRBV11-1 and TRBJ2-3, is EAEVAQSPRYKITEKSQAVAFWCDPISGHATLYWYRQILGQGPELLVQFQDESVVDDSQLPKDRFSAERLKGVDSTLKIQPAELGDSAMYLCASSGRGTSTDTQYFGPGTRLTVL.

This clone came up once. This chain links TRBV19 with TRBJ2-7; 8 bases map to TRBD2. J gave up 3 bases and V 5 bases, and 3 bases lay outside the gene matches. The CDR3 is 13 amino acids. Germline V CDR1 and CDR2: LNHDA, SQIVND (reference sequence). CDR3 in DNA: TGTGCCAGTAGTGGGGGACTAGGCTACGAGCAGTACTTC. Protein: CASSGGLGYEQYF.

This clone was counted between two and nine times. V gene TRBV7-9 combines with J gene TRBJ1-5, with TRBD1 identical over 9 bases. The V segment lost 3 bases and the J segment 5 bases; nucleotides outside the gene matches: 2. The CDR3 spans 14 residues. CDR1 and CDR2 (germline): SEHNR, FQNEAQ (reference sequence). This CDR3 reads CASSLGQGYQPQHF. CDR3 in DNA: TGTGCCAGCAGCTTGGGACAGGGCTATCAGCCCCAGCATTTT.

The rearrangement uses TRBV7-9 and TRBJ2-7, with D tentatively TRBD2 (6 bases). The germline CDR1 and CDR2 sequences are SEHNR and FQNEAQ (reference sequence). This CDR3 has 14 residues. The V end was cut by 8 bases, the J end by 1 base, with 15 bases between. As DNA, the CDR3 is TGTGCCAGCGCGATAGCGGAATGGTCCTACGAGCAGTACTTC. Translated, it gives CASAIAEWSYEQYF.

The chain recombines TRBV6-5 with TRBJ2-1; D call uncertain. The V end lost 5 bases, the J end lost 0 bases, and 8 bases lay between the germline ends. This CDR3 comprises 14 residues. In germline, CDR1 is MNHEY, CDR2 SVGAGI. This CDR3 is CASSEQPSYNEQFF. In DNA form, the CDR3 reads TGTGCCAGCAGTGAACAGCCCTCCTACAATGAGCAGTTCTTC.

CDR3 in amino acids: CASNARVMNTEAFF. DNA for the CDR3: TGTGCCAGCAACGCCAGGGTGATGAACACTGAAGCTTTCTTT. This chain joins TRBV28 and TRBJ1-1; D possibly corresponds to TRBD1 (5 bases). V shed 7 bases and J shed 0 bases, with 12 bases lying between them. CDR3 size: 14 residues. CDR1 MDHEN and CDR2 SYDVKM come from the germline V gene. The complete variable domain, with remaining parts taken from reference TRBV28 and TRBJ1-1, reads DVKVTQSSRYLVKRTGEKVFLECVQDMDHENMFWYRQDPGLGLRLIYFSYDVKMKEKGDIPEGYSVSREKKERFSLILESASTNQTSMYLCASNARVMNTEAFFGQGTRLTVV.

This clone was seen once. The chain carries TRBV6-5 and TRBJ1-1; the match to TRBD1 covers 8 bases. V was clipped by 7 bases and J by 3 bases; unmatched bases: 1. The CDR3 runs 12 residues. The germline gives CDR1 MNHEY, CDR2 SVGAGI. The CDR3 DNA reads TGTGCCAGCACAGGGGGCCACACTGAAGCTTTCTTT. This translates into CASTGGHTEAFF.

This chain connects TRBV6-1 to TRBJ2-4, with 9 bases identical to TRBD2. The CDR3 loop spans 15 amino acids. The trim removed 8 bases at V and 1 base at J, leaving 6 bases unmatched. CDR1 and CDR2 (germline): MNHNS, SASEGT. CDR3 nucleotide sequence: TGTGCCAGCCGAGGGAGCGGGGGGGCCAAAAACATTCAGTACTTC. Its protein product is CASRGSGGAKNIQYF.

The chain combines TRBV7-9 with TRBJ2-2; 7 bases map to TRBD1. Germline CDR1 and CDR2: SEHNR and FQNEAQ (reference sequence). After removal of 4 bases from V and 7 bases from J, the junction contained 9 bases not matched to a gene. The CDR3 runs 15 residues. The CDR3 is CASSWKRGQGGELFF. The CDR3 nucleotides are TGTGCCAGCAGCTGGAAAAGGGGGCAGGGCGGGGAGCTGTTTTTT.

The rearrangement joins TRBV7-2 to TRBJ2-1; D remains ambiguous. The ends were cut back, 5 bases at V and 10 bases at J, with 18 bases in the middle. The V gene's germline CDR1 is SGHTA and CDR2 FQGNSA. This CDR3 has 14 amino acids. The CDR3 protein is CASSQRNTRNEQFF. CDR3 sequence (DNA): TGTGCCAGCAGCCAGCGCAATACCCGCAACGAGCAGTTCTTC.

This rearrangement joins TRBV2 to TRBJ2-2; 9 nucleotides agree with TRBD2. Trimming cost V 6 bases and J 1 base; bases outside gene matches: 3. The CDR3 covers 15 residues. Germline V gives CDR1 SNHLY, CDR2 FYNNEI. Here the CDR3 DNA reads TGTGCCAGCAGATTGACTAGCGGGAACACCGGGGAGCTGTTTTTT. Protein: CASRLTSGNTGELFF.

V is TRBV6-1 and J is TRBJ2-7; TRBD1 is a possible D gene (6 bases). Per the germline V gene, CDR1 is MNHNS and CDR2 is SASEGT. The CDR3 has 14 residues. Between the trimmed V and J ends, which lost 5 bases and 3 bases, there was a span of 14 bases. The CDR3 DNA reads TGTGCCAGCAGTATTCAACAGGGAAGCTACGAGCAGTACTTC. Residues: CASSIQQGSYEQYF.

The J gene is TRBJ2-5, the V gene TRBV7-9; TRBD2 matches at 7 bases. The germline V gene encodes CDR1 SEHNR and CDR2 FQNEAQ (reference sequence). The CDR3 is 15 amino acids. J lost 1 base, V lost 3 bases, and 5 bases had no gene match. The CDR3 DNA reads TGTGCCAGCAGCTTCGATGGCGGGGGCCAAGAGACCCAGTACTTC. It is translated as CASSFDGGGQETQYF. The variable domain in full, completed from reference TRBV7-9 and TRBJ2-5, reads DTGVSQNPRHKITKRGQNVTFRCDPISEHNRLYWYRQTLGQGPEFLTYFQNEAQLEKSRLLSDRFSAERPKGSFSTLEIQRTEQGDSAMYLCASSFDGGGQETQYFGPGTRLLVL.

This clone has just a few counts. V is TRBV28 and J is TRBJ1-6; the D is unclear. The CDR3 totals 13 residues. Trimming removed 8 bases at V and 7 bases at J, with 12 bases between. Germline V gene lookup returns CDR1 MDHEN and CDR2 SYDVKM. CDR3 nucleotide sequence: TGTGCCAGCGAAAGCGCTGGGAATTCACCCCTCCACTTT. As protein: CASESAGNSPLHF.

This clone was observed once. This chain joins TRBV27 and TRBJ1-1, with TRBD1 as a possible D gene (5 bases). CDR1 and CDR2 from the germline V gene are MNHEY and SMNVEV (reference sequence). The CDR3 contains 14 residues. V gave up 3 bases and J gave up 3 bases, with 11 bases separating them. CDR3 sequence (DNA): TGTGCCAGCAGTTTTATTCGGGGGGACACTGAAGCTTTCTTT. It yields the protein CASSFIRGDTEAFF.

The chain joins TRBV29-1 to TRBJ1-1, with D tentatively TRBD1 (5 bases). The V gene lost 4 bases and the J gene lost 0 bases, with 18 bases spanning the gap. Germline lookup yields CDR1 SQVTM and CDR2 ANQGSEA. The length of the CDR3 is 16 residues. The CDR3 bases are TGCAGCGTTGGGAAACGACCAGGGTTGATGAACACTGAAGCTTTCTTT. Its translation is CSVGKRPGLMNTEAFF. The full variable domain, with the rest looked up from reference TRBV29-1 and TRBJ1-1, is SAVISQKPSRDICQRGTSLTIQCQVDSQVTMMFWYRQQPGQSLTLIATANQGSEATYESGFVIDKFPISRPNLTFSTLTVSNMSPEDSSIYLCSVGKRPGLMNTEAFFGQGTRLTVV.

This clone was detected only a few times. The rearrangement joins TRBV7-9 to TRBJ1-1; the D is unclear. In germline, CDR1 is SEHNR, CDR2 FQNEAQ (reference sequence). V was trimmed by 1 base and J by 7 bases, leaving 7 bases between them. The CDR3 contains 12 residues. The CDR3 spells CASSLGRGEAFF. In nucleotides, the CDR3 is TGTGCCAGCAGCTTAGGGCGGGGTGAAGCTTTCTTT.

V gene TRBV27 combines with J gene TRBJ2-1; 7 bases match TRBD2. The germline V gene has CDR1 MNHEY and CDR2 SMNVEV (reference sequence). The V segment lost 5 bases and the J segment 2 bases; nucleotides outside the gene matches: 6. The length of the CDR3 is 15 residues. The CDR3 coding sequence is TGTGCCAGCAGTCTACTCGGGACTACCTACAATGAGCAGTTCTTC. It encodes CASSLLGTTYNEQFF.

The chain recombines TRBV19 with TRBJ2-3, with D uncertain. The CDR3 loop spans 15 amino acids. The V end was cut by 6 bases, the J end by 1 base, with 14 bases between. Germline V lookup: CDR1 LNHDA, CDR2 SQIVND (reference sequence). Here the CDR3 reads CASSRPDSGTDTQYF. CDR3 nucleotide sequence: TGTGCCAGTAGCCGTCCCGACTCAGGCACAGATACGCAGTATTTT.

This clone was observed a few times. V gene TRBV5-1 combines with J gene TRBJ2-7, with 10 bases lining up with TRBD1. Looked up from germline, CDR1 is SGHRS and CDR2 is YFSETQ. The ends lost 0 bases at V and 3 bases at J; junction bases unmatched: 3. The CDR3 runs 15 residues. The CDR3 coding sequence is TGCGCCAGCAGCTTGGCGACAGGGGGCTACTACGAGCAGTACTTC. Translated: CASSLATGGYYEQYF.

The rearrangement links TRBV4-2 to TRBJ2-3; 7 bases are a match to TRBD2. The CDR3 length is 14 residues. With 1 base clipped from V and 8 bases from J, the junction kept 6 bases outside the gene matches. Germline V lookup: CDR1 LGHNA, CDR2 YNFKEQ. CDR3 sequence reads: CASSQVVGGGTQYF. The CDR3 DNA sequence: TGTGCCAGCAGCCAAGTGGTGGGGGGGGGTACGCAGTATTTT.

The J gene is TRBJ2-7, the V gene TRBV19; 9 bases are shared with TRBD2. The CDR3 runs 15 residues. From germline, CDR1 is LNHDA and CDR2 SQIVND (reference sequence). With 7 bases clipped from V and 3 bases from J, the junction kept 10 bases outside the gene matches. CDR3 in amino acids: CASKLALAGGYEQYF. DNA for the CDR3: TGTGCCAGTAAGCTCGCACTAGCGGGTGGCTACGAGCAGTACTTC.

V usage is TRBV28 and J usage is TRBJ2-3; weak D call: TRBD2 (5 bases). Germline CDR1 and CDR2: MDHEN and SYDVKM. V lost 7 bases, J lost 2 bases, and 16 bases lay in between. This CDR3 is 15 amino acids long. The CDR3 spells CASNPRGRTTDTQYF. DNA for the CDR3: TGTGCCAGCAACCCCCGAGGGAGAACCACAGATACGCAGTATTTT. Together with reference TRBV28 and TRBJ2-3, the CDR3 gives the full variable domain: DVKVTQSSRYLVKRTGEKVFLECVQDMDHENMFWYRQDPGLGLRLIYFSYDVKMKEKGDIPEGYSVSREKKERFSLILESASTNQTSMYLCASNPRGRTTDTQYFGPGTRLTVL.

The chain couples TRBV6-5 to TRBJ1-5; D gene ambiguous. Trimming removed 6 bases from V and 0 bases from J, with 6 bases in between. The V gene's germline CDR1 is MNHEY and CDR2 SVGAGI. This CDR3 is built from 13 residues. CDR3 nucleotide sequence: TGTGCCAGCAGCAGGTTTAGCAATCAGCCCCAGCATTTT. Translated, it gives CASSRFSNQPQHF.

This clone was seen once. The chain carries TRBV6-5 and TRBJ1-1, with D possibly TRBD1 on 6 matching bases. CDR1 MNHEY and CDR2 SVGAGI come from the germline V gene. The CDR3 sequence is 12 residues long. Trimming shortened V by 0 bases and J by 11 bases, and 10 bases separated the two germline ends. The CDR3: CASSYSAGDAFF. The DNA for the CDR3 is TGTGCCAGCAGTTACTCGGCAGGGGACGCTTTCTTT.

This rearrangement joins TRBV7-6 to TRBJ2-5, with D perhaps matching TRBD1 (7 bases). The germline CDR1 and CDR2 sequences are SGHVS and FNYEAQ. The CDR3 runs to 13 residues. V lost 1 base, J lost 9 bases, and 12 bases lay in between. CDR3 sequence: CASSLEGRGAQYF. In nucleotides, the CDR3 is TGTGCCAGCAGCTTAGAAGGCAGGGGGGCCCAGTACTTC.

The chain combines TRBV5-1 with TRBJ2-6, with 7 bases that match TRBD1. The V gene end was trimmed by 4 bases and the J gene end by 2 bases; junction bases not matched to a gene: 9. This CDR3 region has 17 residues. Germline V gene sequence: CDR1 SGHRS, CDR2 YFSETQ. The CDR3 region is CASSVQGSGAGANVLTF. The CDR3 DNA sequence: TGCGCCAGCAGCGTACAGGGGTCTGGTGCTGGGGCCAACGTCCTGACTTTC.

The chain uses TRBV27 and TRBJ2-6; 8 positions agree with TRBD1. Germline loops: CDR1 MNHEY, CDR2 SMNVEV (reference sequence). V lost 6 bases to trimming and J lost 0 bases; unmatched junction nucleotides: 13. The CDR3 length is 19 residues. The chain's CDR3 is CASSSRIWTGTSGANVLTF. The CDR3 DNA follows: TGTGCCAGCAGCTCCCGAATATGGACAGGGACCTCTGGGGCCAACGTCCTGACTTTC.

The sample holds a few counts of this clone. This sequence joins TRBV7-2 and TRBJ2-2, with D possibly being TRBD2 (6 bases). From germline, CDR1 is SGHTA and CDR2 FQGNSA. Trimming took off 5 bases at V and 4 bases at J, with 11 bases between the two ends. The CDR3 runs to 14 residues. CDR3 DNA: TGTGCCAGCAGCCTGGGCGGGGTCACCGGGGAGCTGTTTTTT. As protein: CASSLGGVTGELFF.